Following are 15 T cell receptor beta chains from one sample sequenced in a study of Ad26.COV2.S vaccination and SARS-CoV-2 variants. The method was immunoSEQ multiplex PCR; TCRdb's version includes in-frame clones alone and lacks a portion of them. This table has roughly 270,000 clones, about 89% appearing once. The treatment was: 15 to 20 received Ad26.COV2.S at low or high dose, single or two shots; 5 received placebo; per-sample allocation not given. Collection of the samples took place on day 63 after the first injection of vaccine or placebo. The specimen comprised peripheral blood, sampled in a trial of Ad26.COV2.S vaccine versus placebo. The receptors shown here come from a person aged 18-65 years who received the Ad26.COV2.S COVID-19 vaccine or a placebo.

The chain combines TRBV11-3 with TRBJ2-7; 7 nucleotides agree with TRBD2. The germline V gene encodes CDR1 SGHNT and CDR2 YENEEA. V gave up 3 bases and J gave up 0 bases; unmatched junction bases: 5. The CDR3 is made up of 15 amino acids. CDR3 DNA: TGTGCCAGCAGCTTTACGATAGCGGGCTCCTACGAGCAGTACTTC. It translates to CASSFTIAGSYEQYF.

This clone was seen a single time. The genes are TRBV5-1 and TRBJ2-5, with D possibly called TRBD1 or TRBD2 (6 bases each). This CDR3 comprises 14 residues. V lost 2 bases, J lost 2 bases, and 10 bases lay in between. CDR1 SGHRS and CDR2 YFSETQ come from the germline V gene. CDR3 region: CASSFTGTQETQYF. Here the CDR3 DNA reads TGCGCCAGCAGCTTCACAGGGACTCAAGAGACCCAGTACTTC.

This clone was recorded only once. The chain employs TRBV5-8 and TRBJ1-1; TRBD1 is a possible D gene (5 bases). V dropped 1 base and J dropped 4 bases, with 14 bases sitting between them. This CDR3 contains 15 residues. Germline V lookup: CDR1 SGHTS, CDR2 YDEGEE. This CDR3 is CASSLRGGIRTEAFF. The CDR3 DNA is TGTGCCAGCAGCTTGCGGGGGGGTATACGCACTGAAGCTTTCTTT. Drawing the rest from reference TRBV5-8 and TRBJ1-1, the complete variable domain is EAGVTQSPTHLIKTRGQQATLRCSPISGHTSVYWYQQALGLGLQFLLWYDEGEERNRGNFPPRFSGRQFPNYSSELNVNALELEDSALYLCASSLRGGIRTEAFFGQGTRLTVV.

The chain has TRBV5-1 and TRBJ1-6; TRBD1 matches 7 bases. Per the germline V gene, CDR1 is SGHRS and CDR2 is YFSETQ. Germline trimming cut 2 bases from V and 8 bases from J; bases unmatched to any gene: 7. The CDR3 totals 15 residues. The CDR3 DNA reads TGCGCCAGCAGCTTCGCCGACAGGGTTTATTCACCCCTCCACTTT. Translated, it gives CASSFADRVYSPLHF.

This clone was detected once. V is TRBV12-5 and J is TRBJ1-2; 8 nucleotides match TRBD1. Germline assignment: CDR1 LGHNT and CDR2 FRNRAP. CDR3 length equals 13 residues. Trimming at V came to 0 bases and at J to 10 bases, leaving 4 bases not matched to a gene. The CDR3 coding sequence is TGTGCTAGTGGTTTGGTCACCCAGGGGGCCTACACCTTC. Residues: CASGLVTQGAYTF.

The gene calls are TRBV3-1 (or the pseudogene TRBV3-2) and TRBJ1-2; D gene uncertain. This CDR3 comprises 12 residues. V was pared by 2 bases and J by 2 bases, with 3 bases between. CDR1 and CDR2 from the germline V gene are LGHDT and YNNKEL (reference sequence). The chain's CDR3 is CASSQYNYGYTF. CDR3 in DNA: TGTGCCAGCAGCCAATACAACTATGGCTACACCTTC.

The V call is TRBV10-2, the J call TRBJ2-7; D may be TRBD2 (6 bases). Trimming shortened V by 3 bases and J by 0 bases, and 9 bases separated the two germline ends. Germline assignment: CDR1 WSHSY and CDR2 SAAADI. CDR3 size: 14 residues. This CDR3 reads CASSEWRDSYEQYF. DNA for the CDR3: TGCGCCAGCAGTGAATGGCGGGACTCCTACGAGCAGTACTTC.

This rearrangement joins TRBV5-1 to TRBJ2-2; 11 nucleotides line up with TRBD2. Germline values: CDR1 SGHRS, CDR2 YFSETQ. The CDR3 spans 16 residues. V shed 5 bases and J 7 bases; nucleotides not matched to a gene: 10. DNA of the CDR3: TGCGCCAGCAGGAAACTAGCGGGGGCTGATGGCGGGGAGCTGTTTTTT. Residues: CASRKLAGADGGELFF.

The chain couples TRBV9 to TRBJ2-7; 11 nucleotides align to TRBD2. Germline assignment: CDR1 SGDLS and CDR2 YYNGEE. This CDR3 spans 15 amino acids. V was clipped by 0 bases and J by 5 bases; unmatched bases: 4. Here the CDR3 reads CASSVDPSGRHEQYF. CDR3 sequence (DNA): TGTGCCAGCAGCGTAGACCCTAGCGGGAGGCACGAGCAGTACTTC.

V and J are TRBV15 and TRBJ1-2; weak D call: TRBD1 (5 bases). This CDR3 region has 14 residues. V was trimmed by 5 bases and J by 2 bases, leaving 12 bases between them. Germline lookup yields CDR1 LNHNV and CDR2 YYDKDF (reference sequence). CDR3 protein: CATSPTRDNYGYTF. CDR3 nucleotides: TGTGCCACCAGCCCAACCCGGGACAACTATGGCTACACCTTC.

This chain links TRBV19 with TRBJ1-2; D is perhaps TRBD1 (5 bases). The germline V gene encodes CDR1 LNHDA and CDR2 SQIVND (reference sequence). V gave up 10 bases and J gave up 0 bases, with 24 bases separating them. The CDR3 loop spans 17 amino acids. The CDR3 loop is CATRRSGTAGTNYGYTF. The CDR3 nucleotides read TGTGCCACTCGAAGATCGGGGACCGCGGGTACTAACTATGGCTACACCTTC.

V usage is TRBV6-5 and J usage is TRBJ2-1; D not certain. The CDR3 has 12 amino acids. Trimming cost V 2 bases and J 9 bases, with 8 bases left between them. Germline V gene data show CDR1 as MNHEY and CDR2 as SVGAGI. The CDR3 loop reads CASSYRFGEQFF. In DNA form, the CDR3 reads TGTGCCAGCAGTTACCGTTTTGGTGAGCAGTTCTTC.

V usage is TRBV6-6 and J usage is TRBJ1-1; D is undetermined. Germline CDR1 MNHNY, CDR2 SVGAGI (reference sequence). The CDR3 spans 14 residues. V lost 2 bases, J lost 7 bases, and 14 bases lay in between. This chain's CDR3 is CASSYGETGSEAFF. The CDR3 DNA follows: TGTGCCAGCAGTTACGGGGAAACGGGCAGTGAAGCTTTCTTT.

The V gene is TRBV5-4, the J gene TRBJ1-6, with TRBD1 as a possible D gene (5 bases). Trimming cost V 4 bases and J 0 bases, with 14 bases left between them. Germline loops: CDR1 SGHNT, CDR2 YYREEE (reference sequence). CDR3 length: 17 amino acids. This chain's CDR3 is CASSTGHSSSYNSPLHF. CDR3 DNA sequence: TGTGCCAGCAGCACCGGACACTCAAGCTCCTATAATTCACCCCTCCACTTT.

The CDR3 reads CASSRLIRETQYF. Here the CDR3 DNA reads TGTGCCAGCAGCAGACTAATAAGAGAGACCCAGTACTTC. The rearrangement joins TRBV7-2 to TRBJ2-5, with TRBD2 as a possible D gene (5 bases). Trimming stripped 5 bases from V and 4 bases from J, with 11 bases between. The CDR3 is 13 amino acids. The V gene's germline CDR1 is SGHTA and CDR2 FQGNSA.